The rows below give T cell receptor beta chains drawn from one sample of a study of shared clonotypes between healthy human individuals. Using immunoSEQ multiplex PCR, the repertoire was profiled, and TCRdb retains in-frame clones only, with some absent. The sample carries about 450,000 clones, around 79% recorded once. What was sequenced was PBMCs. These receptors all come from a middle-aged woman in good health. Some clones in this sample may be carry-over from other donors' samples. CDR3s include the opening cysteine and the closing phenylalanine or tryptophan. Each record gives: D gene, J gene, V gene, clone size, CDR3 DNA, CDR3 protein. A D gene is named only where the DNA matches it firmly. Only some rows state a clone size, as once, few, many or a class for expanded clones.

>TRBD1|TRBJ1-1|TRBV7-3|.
TGTGCCAGCAGCTTAACGTCAGGGGGGGCTGAAGCTTTCTTT
CASSLTSGGAEAFF
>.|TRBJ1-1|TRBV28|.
TGTGCCAGCAGGATTAACAGGGACACTGAAGCTTTCTTT
CASRINRDTEAFF
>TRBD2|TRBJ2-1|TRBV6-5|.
TGTGCCTCCAGTAGCGGGAGCCCTTTCAATGAGCAGTTCTTC
CASSSGSPFNEQFF
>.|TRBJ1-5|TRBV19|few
TGTGCCAGTAGTATCCCCTCCGACAGTTTCGGCCAGCCCCAGCATTTT
CASSIPSDSFGQPQHF
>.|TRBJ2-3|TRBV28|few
TGTGCCAGCAGTTTAATAGCAGATACGCAGTATTTT
CASSLIADTQYF
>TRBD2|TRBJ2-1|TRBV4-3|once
TGCGCCAGCAGCCAAGGGCTAGCGGGAGTCGATGAGCAGTTCTTC
CASSQGLAGVDEQFF
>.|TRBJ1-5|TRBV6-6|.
TGTGCCAGCAGTTTCGACAGCAATCAGCCCCAGCATTTT
CASSFDSNQPQHF
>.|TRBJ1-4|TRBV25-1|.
TGTGCCAGCAGCCCGACGGTAGGCAGACCCAATGAAAAACTGTTTTTT
CASSPTVGRPNEKLFF
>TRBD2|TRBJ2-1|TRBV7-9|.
TGTGCCAGCAGCTTAGTAGTAGCGGGAGGATACAATGAGCAGTTCTTC
CASSLVVAGGYNEQFF
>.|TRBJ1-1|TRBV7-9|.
TGTGCCAGCAGCTTAGGGCCAGGGTGGAAGAGTGAAGCTTTCTTT
CASSLGPGWKSEAFF
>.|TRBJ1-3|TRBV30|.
TGTGCCTGGACCCGGGGTGGGTCTGGAAACACCATATATTTT
CAWTRGGSGNTIYF
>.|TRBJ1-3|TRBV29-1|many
TGCAGCGTTGAATCCGGCGTGGACACCATATATTTT
CSVESGVDTIYF
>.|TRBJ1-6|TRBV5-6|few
TGTGCCAGCAGCCGAGGGGGTTCTAATTCACCCCTCCACTTT
CASSRGGSNSPLHF
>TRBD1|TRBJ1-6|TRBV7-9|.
TGTGCCAGCAGCCCTGGGACAGGGGGCTTTCAGTCACCCCTCCACTTT
CASSPGTGGFQSPLHF
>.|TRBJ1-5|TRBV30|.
TGTGCCTGGAGTGGTGGGACTGTGAATCAGCCCCAGCATTTT
CAWSGGTVNQPQHF
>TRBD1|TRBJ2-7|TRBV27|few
TGTGCCAGCGGATACAGGGGGGCCTACGAGCAGTACTTC
CASGYRGAYEQYF
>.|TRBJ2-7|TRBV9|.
TGTGCCAGCAGCGTAGGGTTTCTTCCACACTACGAGCAGTACTTC
CASSVGFLPHYEQYF
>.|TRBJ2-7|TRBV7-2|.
TGTGCCAGCAGCTTAGCGACGGGATCTTACGAGCAGTACTTC
CASSLATGSYEQYF
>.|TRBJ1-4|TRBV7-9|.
TGTGCCAGCAGCTCCCGGCAGGGCCGAGAAAAACTGTTTTTT
CASSSRQGREKLFF
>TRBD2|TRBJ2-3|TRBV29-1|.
TGCAGCGTTTGGGGGGGGACTAGCACAGATACGCAGTATTTT
CSVWGGTSTDTQYF
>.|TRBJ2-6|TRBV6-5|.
TGTGCCAGCAGATCCCCTAGTACGGGGGCCAACGTCCTGACTTTC
CASRSPSTGANVLTF
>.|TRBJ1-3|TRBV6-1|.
TGTGCCAGCAGTGAAGTTCAGAACACCATATATTTT
CASSEVQNTIYF
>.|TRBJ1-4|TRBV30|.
TGTGCCTGGACCACCGGGACCGGAGAAAATGAAAAACTGTTTTTT
CAWTTGTGENEKLFF
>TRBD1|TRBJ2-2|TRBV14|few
TGTGCCAGCAGCCAAGTCACAGGGACAGGGGCTTTCACCGGGGAGCTGTTTTTT
CASSQVTGTGAFTGELFF
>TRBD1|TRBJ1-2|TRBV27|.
TGTGCCAGCAGGGAGACAGGGGGCACGAGGGGCTACACCTTC
CASRETGGTRGYTF
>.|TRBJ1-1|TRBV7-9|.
TGTGCCAGCAGCACCCGACAGAGAAACACTGAAGCTTTATTT
CASSTRQRNTEALF
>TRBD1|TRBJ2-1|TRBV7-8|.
TGTGCCAGCAGCTTAGCGCGACAGGGAGAGCAGTTCTTC
CASSLARQGEQFF
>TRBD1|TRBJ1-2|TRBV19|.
TGTGCCAGTAGCCGAAACCAGGGGGCGGATGGCTACACCTTC
CASSRNQGADGYTF
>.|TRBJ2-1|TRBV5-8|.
TGTGCCAGCAGCTTGCGGGAATCCTACAATGAGCAGTTCTTC
CASSLRESYNEQFF
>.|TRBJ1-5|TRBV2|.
TGTGCCAGCAGTTGGACAGTTGAAGATCAGCCCCAGCATTTT
CASSWTVEDQPQHF
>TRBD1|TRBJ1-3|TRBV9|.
TGTGCCAGCAGCGATAGCCCCCAGGACAGGGCAGCAAACACCATATATTTT
CASSDSPQDRAANTIYF
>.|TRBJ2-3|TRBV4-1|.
TGCGCCAGCAGCCAAGAGTTCGGCAGCCGCACAGATACGCAGTATTTT
CASSQEFGSRTDTQYF
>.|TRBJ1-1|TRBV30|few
TGTGCCTGGAGCTTTCGGGACCGTGACTTAGAAGCTTTCTTT
CAWSFRDRDLEAFF
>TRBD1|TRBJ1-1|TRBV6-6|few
TGTGCCAGCAGTACAGGGGCGATGAACACTGAAGCTTTCTTT
CASSTGAMNTEAFF
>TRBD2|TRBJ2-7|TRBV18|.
TGTGCCAGCTCACCCCGTGGGACTAGCGGATACGAGCAGTACTTC
CASSPRGTSGYEQYF
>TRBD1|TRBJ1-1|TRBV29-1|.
TGCAGCATACGACAGGGCTACACTGAAGCTTTCTTT
CSIRQGYTEAFF
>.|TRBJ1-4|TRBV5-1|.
TGCGCCAGCAGCTTGGGGGACCAGAATGAAAAACTGTTTTTT
CASSLGDQNEKLFF
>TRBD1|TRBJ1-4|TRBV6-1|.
TGTGCCAGCAGTGAGGGGACAGGGGGCTCCCCTGAAAAACTGTTTTTT
CASSEGTGGSPEKLFF
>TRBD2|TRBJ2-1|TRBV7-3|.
TGTGCCAGCAGCCCCGACTCGGGGGGTTACAATGAGCAGTTCTTC
CASSPDSGGYNEQFF
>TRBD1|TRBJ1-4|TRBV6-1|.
TGTGCCAGCAGTGAAGCACTACAGGGGATTGAAAAACTGTTTTTT
CASSEALQGIEKLFF
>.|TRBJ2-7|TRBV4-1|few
TGCGCCAGCAGCCACCCCGGGACACTCTACGAGCAGTACTTC
CASSHPGTLYEQYF
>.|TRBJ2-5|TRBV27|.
TGTGCCAGCAGTCCCACACAGTACCAAGAGACCCAGTACTTC
CASSPTQYQETQYF
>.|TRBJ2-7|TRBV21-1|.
TGTGCCAGCCGAGGGCGCAGGGGAGACGAGCAGTACTTC
CASRGRRGDEQYF